What follows is one T cell receptor beta chain and its context. Its cognate antigen is unknown. This record comes from a study of blood T cells in healthy people across ages. Overall study findings and caveats: TCR beta diversity per million T cells fell roughly linearly with age.

The use of a sample-barcoded 5' primer and a J-beta primer mix characterized a second PCR of roughly 7 to 12 cycles. TCRdb redid the calling of the 5' RACE reads with MiXCR, one entry per CDR3 protein. The sample lists about 1.5 million distinct CDR3 sequences, around 40% occurring once. CDR3 length: 14 residues. The V end lost 1 base, the J end lost 5 bases, and 8 bases lay between the germline ends. Germline lookup yields CDR1 MGHRA and CDR2 YSYEKL. The sequenced sample was blood. The J gene is TRBJ2-2, the V gene TRBV4-1; unclear D gene. The source is a woman under 30 in good health. The CDR3 is CASSQARWTGELFF. CDR3 sequence (DNA): TGCGCCAGCAGCCAAGCAAGGTGGACCGGGGAGCTGTTTTTT.